The source of this T cell receptor (beta chain) is a study of HIV-infected patients and healthy controls. General observations from the study: The diversity differences were not explained by slight age and sex differences between study cohorts.

Reverse transcription used approximately 500 ng RNA and constant-region primers for alpha and beta. Each of the alpha and beta chains got its own library through chain-specific third strand synthesis with indices. TCRdb re-derived calls from the 5' RACE reads in MiXCR, one entry per CDR3 protein. This table holds about 6,000 distinct CDR3 sequences, 10% to 13% found once. No cell fractionation was done, so the repertoire covers all unsorted peripheral blood T cells. A roughly 2.4 ml peripheral blood sample was taken for RNA. This clonotype is medium-sized. The target antigen is unknown. V was clipped by 2 bases and J by 1 base; unmatched bases: 7. The CDR3 consists of 16 residues. Germline CDR1 MNHEY, CDR2 SVGAGI.

Sequenced here: blood, sampled before antiretroviral therapy. The receptor's source is an adult with HIV infection. The gene calls are TRBV6-5 and TRBJ1-1; the match to TRBD1 covers 7 bases. CDR3 sequence: CASSYQTGQGNTEAFF. The CDR3 DNA sequence: TGTGCCAGCAGTTACCAGACAGGGCAGGGGAACACTGAAGCTTTCTTT.